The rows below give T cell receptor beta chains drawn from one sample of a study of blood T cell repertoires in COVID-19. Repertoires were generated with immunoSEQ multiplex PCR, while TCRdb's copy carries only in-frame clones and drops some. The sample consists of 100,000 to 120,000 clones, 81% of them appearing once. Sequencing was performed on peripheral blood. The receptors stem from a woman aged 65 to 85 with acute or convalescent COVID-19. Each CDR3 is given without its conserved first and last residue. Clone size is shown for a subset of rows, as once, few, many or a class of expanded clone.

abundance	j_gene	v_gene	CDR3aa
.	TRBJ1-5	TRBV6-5	ASSYRGGNQPQH
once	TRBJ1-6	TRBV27	ASRSSYNSPLH
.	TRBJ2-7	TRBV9	ASSATGTTTYEQY
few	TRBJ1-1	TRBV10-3	AIRGVPGQGNTEAF
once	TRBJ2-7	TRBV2	ASSRDSSSYEQY
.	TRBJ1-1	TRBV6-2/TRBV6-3	ASSYSDRGRGNTEAF
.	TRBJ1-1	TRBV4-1	ASSQDWAGSTEAF
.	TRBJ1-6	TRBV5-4	ASSNGQGQNSPLH
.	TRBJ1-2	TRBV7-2	ASTRSQGNYGYT
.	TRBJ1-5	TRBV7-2	ASSFDQGPNQPQH
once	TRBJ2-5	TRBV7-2	ASSLNLLEETQY
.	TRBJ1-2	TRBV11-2	ASSFPQRGGYGYT
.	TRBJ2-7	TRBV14	ASSSTGAPSYEQY
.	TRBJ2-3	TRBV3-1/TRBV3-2	ASSPPRRAGEDTQY
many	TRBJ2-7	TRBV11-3	ASSLHKRVTYEQY
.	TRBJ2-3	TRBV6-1	ASSETTSGGTDTQY
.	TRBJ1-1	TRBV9	ASSPQQGWVTEAF
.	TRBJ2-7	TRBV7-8	ASSSVGSYEQY
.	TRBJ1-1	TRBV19	ASRVRGQGDTEAF
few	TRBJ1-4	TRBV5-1	ASSLGSTTGDEKLF
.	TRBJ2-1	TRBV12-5	ASGLGTSGRAYNEQF
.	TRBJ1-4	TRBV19	ASATGANYNEKLF
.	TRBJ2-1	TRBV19	ASSTSGNEQF
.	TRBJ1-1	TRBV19	ASSKGAGMNTEAF
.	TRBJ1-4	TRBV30	AWSRDRAEKLF
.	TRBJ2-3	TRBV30	ASEVGQASTDTQY
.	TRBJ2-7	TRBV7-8	ASSSQGRVSYEQY
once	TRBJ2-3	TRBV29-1	SVEGDRGGHTQY
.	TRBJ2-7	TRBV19	ASRGSRGLAGDGEQY
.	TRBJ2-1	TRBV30	AWALSVNEQF
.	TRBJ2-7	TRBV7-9	ASSGSGSLRNEQY
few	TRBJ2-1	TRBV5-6	ASSLFLGNEQF
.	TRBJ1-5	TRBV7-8	ASSLAGRVNQPQH
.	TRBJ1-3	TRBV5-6	ASSLVQVGGNTIY
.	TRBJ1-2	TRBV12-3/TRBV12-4	ASSLDRGYGYT
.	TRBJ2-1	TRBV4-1	ASSQGLTYNEQF
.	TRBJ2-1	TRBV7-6	ASSLGTGTNSYNEQF
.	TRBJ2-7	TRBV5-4	ASSFRQGANEQY
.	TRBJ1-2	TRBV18	ASSPRTGLGNYGYT
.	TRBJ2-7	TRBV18	ASSPRGQGAHYEQY
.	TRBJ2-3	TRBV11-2	ASSLVQGQAGPDTQY
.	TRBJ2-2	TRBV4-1	ASSFQQGTGELF
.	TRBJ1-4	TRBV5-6	ASSLERGRFPNEKLF
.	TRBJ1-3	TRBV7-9	ASSPWTAGNTIY
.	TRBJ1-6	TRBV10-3	AISEPVGAAGSPLH
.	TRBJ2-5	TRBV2	ASSVDRGFQETQY
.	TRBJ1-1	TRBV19	ASSITLWTDMNTEAF
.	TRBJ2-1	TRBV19	ASSMARGDEQF
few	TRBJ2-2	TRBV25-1	ASRPGQGPLEGGELF
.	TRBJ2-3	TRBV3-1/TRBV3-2	ASSPLENSGGYTDTQY
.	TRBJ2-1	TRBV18	ASSRRDEQF
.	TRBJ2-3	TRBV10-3	AISETGQGGHADTQY
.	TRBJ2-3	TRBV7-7	ASSLAASGGADTQY
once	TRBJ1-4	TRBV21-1	ASSIRDSNEKLF